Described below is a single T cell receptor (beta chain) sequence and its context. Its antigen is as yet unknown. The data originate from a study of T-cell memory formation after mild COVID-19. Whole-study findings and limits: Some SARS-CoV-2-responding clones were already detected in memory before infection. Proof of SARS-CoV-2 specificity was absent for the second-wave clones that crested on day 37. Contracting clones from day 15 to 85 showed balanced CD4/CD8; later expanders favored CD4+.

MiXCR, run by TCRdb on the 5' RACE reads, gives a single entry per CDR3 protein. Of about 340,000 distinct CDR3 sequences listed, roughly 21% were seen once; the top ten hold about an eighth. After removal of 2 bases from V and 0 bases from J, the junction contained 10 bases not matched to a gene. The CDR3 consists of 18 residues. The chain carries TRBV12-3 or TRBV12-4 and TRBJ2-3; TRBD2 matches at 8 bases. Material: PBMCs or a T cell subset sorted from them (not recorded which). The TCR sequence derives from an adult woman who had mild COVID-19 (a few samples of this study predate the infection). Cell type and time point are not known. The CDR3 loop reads CASSLWAGGGLSTDTQYF. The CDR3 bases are TGTGCCAGCAGTTTATGGGCGGGGGGCGGACTTAGCACAGATACGCAGTATTTT.